What follows are 32 T cell receptor beta chains derived from one specimen sequenced in a study of blood T cell repertoires in COVID-19. Sequencing was performed with immunoSEQ multiplex PCR; in TCRdb, only in-frame clones are kept and a portion is missing. The sample has about 58,000 clones, about 88% seen once. Material: peripheral blood. These receptors were taken from an older woman with active COVID-19.

This clone has at least ten counts. The chain uses TRBV2 and TRBJ1-1; possibly TRBD1 for D (6 bases). Trimming removed 2 bases from V and 3 bases from J, with 19 bases in between. Per the germline V gene, CDR1 is SNHLY and CDR2 is FYNNEI. This CDR3 is 17 amino acids long. CDR3: CASSEWGRKGKDTEAFF. The CDR3 DNA follows: TGTGCCAGCAGTGAATGGGGGCGCAAAGGAAAGGACACTGAAGCTTTCTTT.

The chain couples TRBV28 to TRBJ2-7, with 8 bases identical to TRBD1. Trimming at V came to 2 bases and at J to 2 bases, leaving 8 bases not matched to a gene. CDR1 is MDHEN and CDR2 is SYDVKM in the germline V gene. The CDR3 is made up of 16 amino acids. CDR3 residues: CASSLVDRGPTYEQYF. In nucleotides, the CDR3 is TGTGCCAGCAGTTTAGTTGACAGGGGACCCACCTACGAGCAGTACTTC.

To note about this clone: One end of the junction varies from germline; a read error may be responsible. The chain uses TRBV5-1 and TRBJ2-7; D might be TRBD2 (5 bases). This CDR3 has 12 amino acids. Germline-derived CDR1 and CDR2 are SGHRS and YFSETQ. The CDR3 DNA reads TGCGCCAGCAGCCCACTAGGTTACGAGCGGTACTTC. Translated, it gives CASSPLGYERYF. The variable domain in full, with the rest retrieved from reference TRBV5-1 and TRBJ2-7, is KAGVTQTPRYLIKTRGQQVTLSCSPISGHRSVSWYQQTPGQGLQFLFEYFSETQRNKGNFPGRFSGRQFSNSRSEMNVSTLELGDSALYLCASSPLGYERYFGPGTRLTVT.

This clone was detected only a few times. This chain joins TRBV19 and TRBJ1-6, with TRBD1 matching over 8 bases. Per the germline V gene, CDR1 is LNHDA and CDR2 is SQIVND (reference sequence). The length of the CDR3 is 13 residues. Trimming removed 6 bases from V and 8 bases from J; junction bases left unmatched: 3. This CDR3 is CASRGQADSPLHF. The CDR3 nucleotides are TGTGCCAGTAGGGGACAGGCTGATTCACCCCTCCACTTT.

In nucleotides, the CDR3 is TGTGCCAGCGCGCCCCACAGGGATACGCAGTATTTT. As protein: CASAPHRDTQYF. V gene TRBV6-5 combines with J gene TRBJ2-3, with D tentatively TRBD1 (5 bases). The V end lost 8 bases, the J end lost 6 bases, and 12 bases lay between the germline ends. Germline V gene lookup returns CDR1 MNHEY and CDR2 SVGAGI. CDR3 length equals 12 residues.

The J gene is TRBJ2-7, the V gene TRBV5-6; D unclear. Trimming pared 0 bases from V and 4 bases from J, leaving 8 bases between. The CDR3 sequence is 13 residues long. Germline V CDR1 and CDR2: SGHDT, YYEEEE. The CDR3 is CASSLATVYEQYF. CDR3 in DNA: TGTGCCAGCAGCTTGGCAACGGTTTACGAGCAGTACTTC. The whole variable domain, filled in from reference TRBV5-6 and TRBJ2-7, reads DAGVTQSPTHLIKTRGQQVTLRCSPKSGHDTVSWYQQALGQGPQFIFQYYEEEERQRGNFPDRFSGHQFPNYSSELNVNALLLGDSALYLCASSLATVYEQYFGPGTRLTVT.

V and J are TRBV6-5 and TRBJ1-5, with 7 bases aligning to TRBD1. The CDR3 covers 14 residues. Germline V gene lookup returns CDR1 MNHEY and CDR2 SVGAGI. J gave up 7 bases and V 7 bases, and 10 bases lay outside the gene matches. As DNA, the CDR3 is TGTGCCAGCAAGATGACAGGGAATATGCAGCCCCAGCATTTT. Its translation: CASKMTGNMQPQHF.

The chain carries TRBV11-2 and TRBJ2-6; D is possibly TRBD2 (6 bases). V lost 5 bases and J 2 bases, leaving 16 bases between the germline ends. The CDR3 is 17 residues long. Per germline, CDR1 SGHAT and CDR2 FQNNGV. The CDR3 DNA follows: TGTGCCAGCAGCCCTGGATGGGGCGGGGCTGGGGCCAACGTCCTGACTTTC. Translating it yields CASSPGWGGAGANVLTF.

The V gene is TRBV5-4, the J gene TRBJ1-4; TRBD1 matches at 7 bases. In germline, CDR1 is SGHNT, CDR2 YYREEE (reference sequence). The CDR3 contains 14 residues. V gave up 4 bases and J gave up 4 bases; unmatched junction bases: 4. CDR3 coding DNA: TGTGCCAGCAGCCCGACAGGGAATAATGAAAAACTGTTTTTT. It translates to CASSPTGNNEKLFF.

V and J are TRBV7-2 and TRBJ2-5; the match to TRBD2 covers 7 bases. CDR1 and CDR2 from the germline V gene are SGHTA and FQGNSA. The CDR3 contains 15 residues. The ends lost 8 bases at V and 5 bases at J; junction bases unmatched: 14. The CDR3 loop reads CASRRDYPLGETQYF. For the CDR3, the DNA is TGTGCCAGCCGGCGGGACTACCCCCTGGGGGAGACCCAGTACTTC.

This chain joins TRBV27 and TRBJ2-3; D may be TRBD2 (6 bases). The germline gives CDR1 MNHEY, CDR2 SMNVEV (reference sequence). V lost 3 bases and J 5 bases, leaving 6 bases between the germline ends. This CDR3 spans 12 amino acids. The CDR3 region is CASSLGGDTQYF. The CDR3 nucleotides are TGTGCCAGCAGTTTGGGAGGAGATACGCAGTATTTT.

The chain joins TRBV5-4 to TRBJ2-7; possibly TRBD1 for D (6 bases). V was shortened by 0 bases and J by 5 bases, with 12 bases between the two germline ends. The CDR3 extends over 14 amino acids. The germline V gene has CDR1 SGHNT and CDR2 YYREEE (reference sequence). The CDR3 here is CASSLGRGGDEQYF. CDR3 nucleotide sequence: TGTGCCAGCAGCTTGGGGCGAGGGGGAGACGAGCAGTACTTC.

On this clone: The conserved phenylalanine or tryptophan normally closing the CDR3 is absent here, so this likely arose from a read error. V gene TRBV4-2 combines with J gene TRBJ1-6, with D possibly matching TRBD1 (6 bases). Germline loops: CDR1 LGHNA, CDR2 YNFKEQ. The CDR3 contains 17 residues. V lost 0 bases and J lost 6, with 15 bases in between. CDR3 bases: TGTGCCAGCAGCCAAGATCACGGGGGGGCGCCTAATTCACCCCTCCACCTT. This encodes CASSQDHGGAPNSPLHL.

This rearrangement joins TRBV3-1 (or the pseudogene TRBV3-2) to TRBJ1-4, with a weak D call TRBD1 (5 bases). The CDR3 consists of 15 residues. Germline lookup yields CDR1 LGHDT and CDR2 YNNKEL (reference sequence). V was shortened by 1 base and J by 2 bases, with 8 bases between the two germline ends. The CDR3 is CASSQARGTNEKLFF. CDR3 bases: TGTGCCAGCAGCCAAGCCCGGGGGACTAATGAAAAACTGTTTTTT.

The table lists this clone with a few counts. The chain has TRBV15 and TRBJ1-2; 8 nucleotides match TRBD1. From germline, CDR1 is LNHNV and CDR2 YYDKDF (reference sequence). This CDR3 contains 18 residues. With 3 bases clipped from V and 3 bases from J, the junction kept 15 bases outside the gene matches. The CDR3 DNA is TGTGCCACCAGCAGGAGGGCAGGGGGCGTCAGTATGGACTATGGCTACACCTTC. It codes for CATSRRAGGVSMDYGYTF.

The chain is built from TRBV30 and TRBJ2-7; 8 positions match TRBD2. V shed 1 base and J 3 bases; nucleotides not matched to a gene: 5. From germline, CDR1 is GTSNPN and CDR2 SVGIG (reference sequence). The CDR3 runs 14 residues. CDR3: CAWSGGLALYEQYF. The CDR3 DNA follows: TGTGCCTGGAGTGGTGGACTAGCCCTCTACGAGCAGTACTTC.

The chain uses TRBV12-3 or TRBV12-4 and TRBJ1-1; D is unclear. This CDR3 has 12 residues. V dropped 1 base and J dropped 7 bases, with 7 bases sitting between them. The CDR3 DNA reads TGTGCCAGCAGTTTAGATGGGCGTGAAGCTTTCTTT. Its protein is CASSLDGREAFF.

This chain joins TRBV10-2 and TRBJ2-3; no firm D call. Germline CDR1 WSHSY, CDR2 SAAADI. Trimming took off 0 bases at V and 1 base at J, with 8 bases between the two ends. This CDR3 has 15 residues. The CDR3 here is CASSESNRGTDTQYF. CDR3 DNA: TGCGCCAGCAGTGAGTCGAACCGGGGCACAGATACGCAGTATTTT.

This clone was detected once. The genes are TRBV14 and TRBJ2-7; 8 nucleotides match TRBD2. The germline V gene has CDR1 SGHDN and CDR2 FVKESK. This CDR3 comprises 14 residues. The V and J ends lost 5 bases and 0 bases, in that order; junction bases with no gene match: 3. In nucleotides, the CDR3 is TGTGCCAGCAGCAAACTAGCGGTCTCCTACGAGCAGTACTTC. This encodes CASSKLAVSYEQYF.

DNA for the CDR3: TGTGCCAGTAGTAGGCCCGGGACTAGCGGAACCTACGAGCAGTACTTC. This codes for CASSRPGTSGTYEQYF. The chain couples TRBV19 to TRBJ2-7, with 11 bases that match TRBD2. Germline V CDR1 and CDR2: LNHDA, SQIVND (reference sequence). The CDR3 is 16 amino acids. The ends lost 4 bases at V and 2 bases at J; junction bases unmatched: 7.

J is TRBJ1-6 and V is TRBV5-5, with 8 bases identical to TRBD1. The CDR3 is made up of 17 amino acids. Trimming at V came to 0 bases and at J to 7 bases, leaving 9 bases not matched to a gene. Germline CDR1 reads SGHKS; CDR2 reads YYEKEE (reference sequence). The CDR3: CASSLARTGPPNSPLHF. The CDR3 coding sequence is TGTGCCAGCAGCTTGGCCCGGACAGGGCCACCGAATTCACCCCTCCACTTT. Drawing the rest from reference TRBV5-5 and TRBJ1-6, the complete variable domain is DAGVTQSPTHLIKTRGQQVTLRCSPISGHKSVSWYQQVLGQGPQFIFQYYEKEERGRGNFPDRFSARQFPNYSSELNVNALLLGDSALYLCASSLARTGPPNSPLHFGNGTRLTVT.

The chain couples TRBV7-8 to TRBJ1-1, with TRBD1 as a possible D gene (5 bases). V was clipped by 6 bases and J by 0 bases, with 14 bases between them. The CDR3 sequence is 15 residues long. Germline-derived CDR1 and CDR2 are SGHVS and FQNEAQ. The CDR3 region has the DNA TGTGCCAGCAGTCTTTCGGGGGGGATGAACACTGAAGCTTTCTTT. It codes for CASSLSGGMNTEAFF. Variable domain in full (rest from reference TRBV7-8 and TRBJ1-1): GAGVSQSPRYKVAKRGQDVALRCDPISGHVSLFWYQQALGQGPEFLTYFQNEAQLDKSGLPSDRFFAERPEGSVSTLKIQRTQQEDSAVYLCASSLSGGMNTEAFFGQGTRLTVV.

V usage is TRBV13 and J usage is TRBJ1-2, with 7 bases identical to TRBD1. The CDR3 totals 15 residues. Per the germline V gene, CDR1 is PRHDT and CDR2 is FYEKMQ (reference sequence). V dropped 2 bases and J dropped 7; count of bases not matched to a gene: 10. The CDR3 protein is CASSLKGQRAGGYTF. The CDR3 nucleotides are TGTGCCAGCAGCTTAAAGGGACAGCGCGCGGGTGGCTACACCTTC.

This chain connects TRBV5-8 to TRBJ2-5; D is unclear. In germline, CDR1 is SGHTS, CDR2 YDEGEE. Between the trimmed V and J ends, which lost 0 bases and 5 bases, there was a span of 11 bases. CDR3 size: 14 residues. The DNA of the CDR3 is TGTGCCAGCAGCTTGGACATCCAAACGGAGACCCAGTACTTC. It yields the protein CASSLDIQTETQYF.

The chain is built from TRBV18 and TRBJ1-1, with 10 bases matching TRBD1. J lost 0 bases, V lost 6 bases, and 7 bases had no gene match. The CDR3 runs to 16 residues. Germline V CDR1 and CDR2: KGHSH, LQKENI. The CDR3 protein is CASSVGTGALNTEAFF. CDR3 sequence (DNA): TGTGCCAGCTCGGTGGGGACAGGGGCCCTGAACACTGAAGCTTTCTTT.

In this sample, this clone turned up once. The gene calls are TRBV5-1 and TRBJ1-4; TRBD1 might be the D (6 bases). Germline assignment: CDR1 SGHRS and CDR2 YFSETQ. This CDR3 contains 15 residues. The ends were cut back, 1 base at V and 7 bases at J, with 14 bases in the middle. CDR3 amino acids: CASSLFGGAGEKLFF. The CDR3 nucleotides are TGCGCCAGCAGCTTGTTTGGGGGCGCAGGTGAAAAACTGTTTTTT.

This chain links TRBV5-1 with TRBJ1-1; D remains unclear. The CDR3 is 16 residues long. Between the trimmed V and J ends, which lost 0 bases and 0 bases, there was a span of 12 bases. Germline V gene data show CDR1 as SGHRS and CDR2 as YFSETQ. CDR3 in DNA: TGCGCCAGCAGCTTGGATCCGGTCGCGATGAACACTGAAGCTTTCTTT. Amino acids: CASSLDPVAMNTEAFF.

The genes are TRBV6-1 and TRBJ2-3; D is uncertain. Trimming left V 2 bases short and J 5 bases short, with 14 bases between. The germline gives CDR1 MNHNS, CDR2 SASEGT. The CDR3 totals 15 residues. CDR3: CASSEPLRPGDTQYF. For the CDR3, the DNA is TGTGCCAGCAGTGAACCACTCCGCCCGGGAGATACGCAGTATTTT.

This clone was seen only once. V gene TRBV9 combines with J gene TRBJ2-2; no clear D. Per the germline V gene, CDR1 is SGDLS and CDR2 is YYNGEE. CDR3 length: 13 amino acids. V lost 0 bases, J lost 4 bases, and 4 bases lay in between. The CDR3 DNA follows: TGTGCCAGCAGCGTAGCTCCCACCGGGGAGCTGTTTTTT. Amino acids: CASSVAPTGELFF.

This chain uses TRBV5-6 with TRBJ2-1; D perhaps matches TRBD2 (6 bases). Trimming cost V 4 bases and J 0 bases, with 11 bases left between them. Germline V gene data show CDR1 as SGHDT and CDR2 as YYEEEE. The CDR3 length is 15 residues. CDR3 DNA: TGTGCCAGCAGCCCGGACTACCGCTCCTACAATGAGCAGTTCTTC. As protein: CASSPDYRSYNEQFF.

The rearrangement uses TRBV30 and TRBJ2-5, with D tentatively TRBD1 (5 bases). Deletions cut 3 bases from V and 1 base from J, with 9 bases between. The germline gives CDR1 GTSNPN, CDR2 SVGIG (reference sequence). This CDR3 region has 13 residues. The chain's CDR3 is CAWSRRVQETQYF. In DNA, the CDR3 is TGTGCCTGGAGCCGCAGGGTCCAAGAGACCCAGTACTTC.

V gene TRBV19 combines with J gene TRBJ1-4, with a tentative D call TRBD1 (6 bases). The V end lost 4 bases, the J end lost 7 bases, and 19 bases lay between the germline ends. From germline, CDR1 is LNHDA and CDR2 SQIVND (reference sequence). CDR3 length: 16 residues. The DNA for the CDR3 is TGTGCCAGTAGTACTGACGGGACAAGAAACTTTGAAAAACTGTTTTTT. It translates to CASSTDGTRNFEKLFF.